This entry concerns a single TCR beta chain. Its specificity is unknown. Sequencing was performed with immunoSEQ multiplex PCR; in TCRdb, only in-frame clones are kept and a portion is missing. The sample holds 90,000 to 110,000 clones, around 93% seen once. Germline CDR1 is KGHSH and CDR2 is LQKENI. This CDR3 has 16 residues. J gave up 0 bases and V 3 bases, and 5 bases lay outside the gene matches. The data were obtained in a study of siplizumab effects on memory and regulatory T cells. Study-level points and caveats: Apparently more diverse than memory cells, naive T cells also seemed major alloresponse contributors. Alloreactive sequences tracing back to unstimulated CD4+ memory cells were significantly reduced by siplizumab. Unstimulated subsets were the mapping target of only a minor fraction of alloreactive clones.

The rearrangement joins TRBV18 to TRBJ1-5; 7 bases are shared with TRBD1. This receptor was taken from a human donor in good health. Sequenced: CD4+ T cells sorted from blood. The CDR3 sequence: CASSPQGEGSNQPQHF. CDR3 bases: TGTGCCAGCTCACCCCAGGGGGAGGGTAGCAATCAGCCCCAGCATTTT.